This T cell receptor beta chain was profiled in a study of Tregs in tolerant kidney transplant recipients. Study-wide findings and caveats: Tolerant patients' donor-specific Tregs expanded beyond overall Tregs, suggesting antigen-driven growth. Activated donor B cell expansion appeared to reveal the most relevant donor-specific TCRbeta repertoire. The small number of patients limits these findings pending further validation.

The nonmyeloablative bone marrow transplants came from related graft donors, with transient mixed chimerism. Unstimulated Tregs (CD4+CD25+CD127-) and CD4+CD25- non-Tregs were sorted from PBMCs. This CDR3 region has 15 residues. Germline trimming cut 8 bases from V and 8 bases from J; bases unmatched to any gene: 13. The germline V gene encodes CDR1 SGHAT and CDR2 FQNNGV. This clone was recorded only once. Its antigen is unknown. Some clones are missing from TCRdb's copy, which holds only in-frame ones; the method was immunoSEQ multiplex PCR. The sample carries fewer than 60,000 clones, roughly nine tenths recorded once.

The source was CD8+ T cells from blood (PBMCs), collected 24 months after the transplant. This chain connects TRBV11-2 to TRBJ2-1; 9 positions agree with TRBD1. This TCR came from a human patient who received a combined kidney and bone marrow transplant. The T cells may come from the graft donor. CDR3 sequence: CASGSQDRGTHEQFF. DNA for the CDR3: TGTGCCAGCGGTTCGCAGGACAGGGGAACTCATGAGCAGTTCTTC.